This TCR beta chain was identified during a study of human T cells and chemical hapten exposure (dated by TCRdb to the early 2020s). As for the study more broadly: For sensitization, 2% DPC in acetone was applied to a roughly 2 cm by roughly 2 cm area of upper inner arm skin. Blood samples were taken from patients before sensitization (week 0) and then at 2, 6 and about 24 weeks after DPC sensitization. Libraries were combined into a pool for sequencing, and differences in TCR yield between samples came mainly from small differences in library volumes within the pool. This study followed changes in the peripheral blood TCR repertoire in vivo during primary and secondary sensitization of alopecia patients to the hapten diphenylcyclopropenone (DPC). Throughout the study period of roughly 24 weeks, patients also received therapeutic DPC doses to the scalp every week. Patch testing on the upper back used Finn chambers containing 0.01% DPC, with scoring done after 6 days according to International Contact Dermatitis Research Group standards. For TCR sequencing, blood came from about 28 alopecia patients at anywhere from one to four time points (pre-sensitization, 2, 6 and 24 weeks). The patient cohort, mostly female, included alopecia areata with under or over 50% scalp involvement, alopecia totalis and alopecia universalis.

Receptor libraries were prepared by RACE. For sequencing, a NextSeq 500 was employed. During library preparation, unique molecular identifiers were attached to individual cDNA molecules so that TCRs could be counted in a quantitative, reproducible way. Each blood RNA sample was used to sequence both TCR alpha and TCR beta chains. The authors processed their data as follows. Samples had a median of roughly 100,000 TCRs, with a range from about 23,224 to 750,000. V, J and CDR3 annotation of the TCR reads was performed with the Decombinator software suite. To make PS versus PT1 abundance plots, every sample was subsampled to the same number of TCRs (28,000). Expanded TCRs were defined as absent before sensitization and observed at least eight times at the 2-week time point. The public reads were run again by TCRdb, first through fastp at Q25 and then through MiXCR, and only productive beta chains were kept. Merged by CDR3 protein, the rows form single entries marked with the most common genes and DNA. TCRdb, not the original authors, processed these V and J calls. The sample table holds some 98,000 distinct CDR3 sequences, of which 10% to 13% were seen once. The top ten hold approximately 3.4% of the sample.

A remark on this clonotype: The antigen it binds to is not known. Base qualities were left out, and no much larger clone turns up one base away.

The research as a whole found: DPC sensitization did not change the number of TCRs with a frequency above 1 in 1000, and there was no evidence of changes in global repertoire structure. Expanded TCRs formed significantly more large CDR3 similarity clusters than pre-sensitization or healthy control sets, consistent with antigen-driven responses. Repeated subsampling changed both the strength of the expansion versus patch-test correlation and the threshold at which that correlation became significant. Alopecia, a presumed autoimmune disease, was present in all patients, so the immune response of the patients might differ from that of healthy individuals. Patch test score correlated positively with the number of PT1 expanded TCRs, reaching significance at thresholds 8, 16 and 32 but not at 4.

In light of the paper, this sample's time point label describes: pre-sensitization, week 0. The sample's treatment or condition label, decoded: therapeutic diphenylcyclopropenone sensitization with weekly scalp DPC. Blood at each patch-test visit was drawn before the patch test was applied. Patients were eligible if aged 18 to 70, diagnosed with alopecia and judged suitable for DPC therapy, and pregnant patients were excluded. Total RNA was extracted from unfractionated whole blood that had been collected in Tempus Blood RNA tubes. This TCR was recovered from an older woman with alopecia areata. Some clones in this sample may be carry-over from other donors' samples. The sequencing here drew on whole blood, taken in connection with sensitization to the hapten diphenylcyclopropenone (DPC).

Here the CDR3 is given as CASSRRDRGDTQYF. In nucleotides, the sequence is TGTGCCAGCAGCCGCCGGGACAGGGGGGATACGCAGTATTTT. The chain links TRBV11-2 with TRBJ2-3, and TRBD1 aligns with 11 junction nucleotides. The CDR3 starts with the cysteine, ends with the phenylalanine, and has 14 residues. Only the CDR3 portion is preserved as DNA: 42 bases, with reading frame beginning at the first base. V loses 5 bases at its end and J loses 6 bases; junction bases beyond the gene matches: 4. The germline V gene specifies SGHAT as CDR1 and FQNNGV as CDR2.